These 23 T cell receptor beta chains were sequenced from one sample in a study of T cells in Graves' hyperthyroidism and ophthalmopathy. RNA transcripts were the template for amplifying TCR beta CDR3 regions. The HTBI set primed first-round TCR CDR3 RT-PCR. MiXCR was run by TCRdb on the multiplex PCR reads, yielding one entry per CDR3 protein. The sample consists of about 480,000 distinct CDR3 sequences, 13% to 15% of them appearing once. The material sequenced was blood. These TCRs come from a woman aged 18-30 years with Graves' hyperthyroidism.

This clonotype was found many times. The V call is TRBV19, the J call TRBJ1-6; D not resolved. The CDR3 is 12 amino acids. The germline V gene has CDR1 LNHDA and CDR2 SQIVND (reference sequence). Trimming took off 7 bases at V and 7 bases at J, with 8 bases between the two ends. Written as DNA, the CDR3 is TGTGCCAGTAAAAGCGAAAATTCACCCCTCCACTTT. It specifies CASKSENSPLHF. The variable domain in full, completed from reference TRBV19 and TRBJ1-6, reads DGGITQSPKYLFRKEGQNVTLSCEQNLNHDAMYWYRQDPGQGLRLIYYSQIVNDFQKGDIAEGYSVSREKKESFPLTVTSAQKNPTAFYLCASKSENSPLHFGNGTRLTVT.

The J gene is TRBJ2-4, the V gene TRBV12-3 or TRBV12-4; tentative D call: TRBD2 (7 bases). V gave up 6 bases and J gave up 5 bases, with 17 bases separating them. The CDR3 sequence is 15 residues long. This CDR3 reads CASSPEGGTQNIQYF. The CDR3, as DNA: TGTGCCAGCAGCCCTGAGGGGGGGACACAAAACATTCAGTACTTC.

Ten or more counts support this clonotype. This chain uses TRBV13 with TRBJ2-1, with 11 nucleotides matching TRBD2. The junction had 13 bases not matched to a gene; V was cut back by 5 bases and J by 10 bases. CDR1 is PRHDT and CDR2 is FYEKMQ in the germline V gene (reference sequence). This CDR3 contains 16 residues. Here the CDR3 reads CASSPILAGGSGEQFF. CDR3 DNA: TGTGCCAGCAGCCCTATTCTAGCGGGAGGCTCAGGGGAGCAGTTCTTC.

Comments on this clonotype: A read error may explain this, as a much larger clone is one base away. In this CDR3 the conserved last residue, phenylalanine or tryptophan, is missing, so a read error is likely. This chain uses TRBV20-1 with TRBJ1-1; perhaps TRBD1 as D (6 bases). V was cut by 3 bases and J by 5 bases, with 10 bases left in between. The V gene's germline CDR1 is DFQATT and CDR2 SNEGSKA (reference sequence). The CDR3 extends over 12 amino acids. The CDR3 sequence is CSASKGGTEAFS. The DNA for the CDR3 is TGCAGTGCTAGTAAGGGGGGGACTGAAGCTTTCTCT.

The rearrangement joins TRBV5-6 to TRBJ2-1; the D is unclear. V was shortened by 5 bases and J by 9 bases, with 15 bases between the two germline ends. CDR1 and CDR2 (germline): SGHDT, YYEEEE. This CDR3 is 13 amino acids long. The CDR3 bases are TGTGCCAGCAGGCGAGACCTCAGGAGTGAGCAGTTCTTC. It is translated as CASRRDLRSEQFF. The full variable domain, its missing parts supplied by reference TRBV5-6 and TRBJ2-1, is DAGVTQSPTHLIKTRGQQVTLRCSPKSGHDTVSWYQQALGQGPQFIFQYYEEEERQRGNFPDRFSGHQFPNYSSELNVNALLLGDSALYLCASRRDLRSEQFFGPGTRLTVL.

This clonotype was observed at least ten times. The chain uses TRBV5-1 and TRBJ1-1; D is ambiguous. Trimming took 3 bases from V and 5 from J, leaving 20 bases between them. This CDR3 has 16 amino acids. CDR1 is SGHRS and CDR2 is YFSETQ in the germline V gene. The CDR3 loop is CASSSKTDSRRTEAFF. Here the CDR3 DNA reads TGCGCCAGCAGCTCGAAAACGGACTCCCGGAGGACTGAAGCTTTCTTT.

This clonotype was seen ten or more times. The genes are TRBV3-1 and TRBJ1-3; D unresolved. Germline V gene lookup returns CDR1 LGHDT and CDR2 YNNKEL (reference sequence). V was pared by 0 bases and J by 3 bases, with 12 bases between. The CDR3 spans 16 residues. For the CDR3, the DNA is TGTGCCAGCAGCCAAGAAAAGAACATCAATGGAAACACCATATATTTT. It encodes CASSQEKNINGNTIYF.

The chain employs TRBV19 and TRBJ2-1; 10 nucleotides match TRBD2. The DNA matches TRBJ2-7 better at its end, which makes the J call doubtful. The CDR3 has 15 residues. Germline loops: CDR1 LNHDA, CDR2 SQIVND (reference sequence). The chain's CDR3 is CASTPSGREYNEQYF. The CDR3, as DNA: TGTGCCAGCACACCAAGCGGGAGGGAGTACAATGAGCAGTACTTC.

V is TRBV4-1 and J is TRBJ2-1; 9 positions match TRBD2. The CDR3 sequence is 15 residues long. Germline CDR1 reads MGHRA; CDR2 reads YSYEKL. Trimming at V came to 5 bases and at J to 1 base, leaving 3 bases not matched to a gene. CDR3 region: CASSAGGLSYNEQFF. The CDR3 nucleotides read TGCGCCAGCAGCGCGGGAGGGCTGTCCTACAATGAGCAGTTCTTC.

The V call is TRBV6-2 or TRBV6-3, the J call TRBJ1-1; D call uncertain. Trimming cost V 6 bases and J 6 bases, with 17 bases left between them. CDR1 and CDR2 from the germline V gene are MNHEY and SVGEGT. This CDR3 is built from 14 residues. This CDR3 reads CASRAKVSGPEAFF. The CDR3, as DNA: TGTGCCAGCAGAGCGAAGGTGAGTGGGCCTGAAGCTTTCTTT.

This clonotype has ten or more counts. The chain has TRBV12-3 or TRBV12-4 and TRBJ2-1; weak D call: TRBD2 (6 bases). The CDR3 is 16 amino acids. V was trimmed by 5 bases and J by 2 bases, leaving 16 bases between them. In DNA, the CDR3 is TGTGCCAGCAGTAAATACGGGGGATTCCCCTACAATGAGCAGTTCTTC. Its translation: CASSKYGGFPYNEQFF.

This clonotype was found a few times. The V call is TRBV12-3 or TRBV12-4, the J call TRBJ2-2; 10 bases are shared with TRBD1. The CDR3 sequence is 14 residues long. Germline trimming cut 4 bases from V and 7 bases from J; bases unmatched to any gene: 3. CDR3 DNA: TGTGCCAGCAGTTCGACAGGGGGCAACGGGGAGCTGTTTTTT. This gives the protein CASSSTGGNGELFF.

This clonotype came up many times. The rearrangement links TRBV6-5 to TRBJ2-1; weak D call: TRBD1 (6 bases). V dropped 8 bases and J dropped 2 bases, with 16 bases sitting between them. This CDR3 is built from 15 residues. Germline values: CDR1 MNHEY, CDR2 SVGAGI. The CDR3 sequence is CASVYSTGTYNEQFF. CDR3 nucleotide sequence: TGTGCCAGCGTTTACTCGACAGGAACCTACAATGAGCAGTTCTTC.

This clonotype was observed a handful of times. The chain has TRBV4-1 and TRBJ1-5; tentative D call: TRBD1 (5 bases). Deletions cut 0 bases from V and 1 base from J, with 13 bases between. The CDR3 runs to 17 residues. The germline gives CDR1 MGHRA, CDR2 YSYEKL. CDR3 sequence (DNA): TGCGCCAGCAGCCAAGATAACAGGCCTGACAGCAATCAGCCCCAGCATTTT. It is translated as CASSQDNRPDSNQPQHF.

This clonotype was observed a handful of times. The chain uses TRBV18 and TRBJ2-7; no clear D gene. V was shortened by 0 bases and J by 6 bases, with 9 bases between the two germline ends. CDR3 size: 13 residues. Germline CDR1 KGHSH, CDR2 LQKENI. The CDR3 DNA follows: TGTGCCAGCTCACCACCGGCTTCTACCGAGCAGTACTTC. Translating gives CASSPPASTEQYF.

Many counts were recorded for this clonotype. The chain joins TRBV29-1 to TRBJ1-1; 9 bases align to TRBD1. This CDR3 is 19 amino acids long. J gave up 0 bases and V 3 bases, and 17 bases lay outside the gene matches. Per germline, CDR1 SQVTM and CDR2 ANQGSEA. The CDR3 coding sequence is TGCAGCGTTGACCTTGATCTCCCCGGGACAGGGCACATGAACACTGAAGCTTTCTTT. It codes for CSVDLDLPGTGHMNTEAFF. The full variable domain, rest sourced from reference TRBV29-1 and TRBJ1-1, is SAVISQKPSRDICQRGTSLTIQCQVDSQVTMMFWYRQQPGQSLTLIATANQGSEATYESGFVIDKFPISRPNLTFSTLTVSNMSPEDSSIYLCSVDLDLPGTGHMNTEAFFGQGTRLTVV.

Concerning this clonotype itself: A single base separates this from a much larger clone, so it may be a read error. The chain carries TRBV5-1 and TRBJ2-1, with TRBD1 identical over 9 bases. The CDR3 runs 14 residues. The germline gives CDR1 SGHRS, CDR2 YFSETQ. Germline trimming cut 9 bases from V and 9 bases from J; bases unmatched to any gene: 13. The chain's CDR3 is CAIRPGQGVGEQFF. The CDR3 DNA reads TGCGCCATCAGGCCGGGACAGGGTGTCGGTGAGCAGTTCTTC. The full variable domain, its missing parts supplied by reference TRBV5-1 and TRBJ2-1, is KAGVTQTPRYLIKTRGQQVTLSCSPISGHRSVSWYQQTPGQGLQFLFEYFSETQRNKGNFPGRFSGRQFSNSRSEMNVSTLELGDSALYLCAIRPGQGVGEQFFGPGTRLTVL.

The J gene is TRBJ2-4, the V gene TRBV18, with 9 bases aligning to TRBD2. This CDR3 has 19 amino acids. Germline CDR1 is KGHSH and CDR2 is LQKENI. V gave up 2 bases and J gave up 0 bases; unmatched junction bases: 11. This CDR3 is CASSPAGLLAGIAKNIQYF. As DNA, the CDR3 is TGTGCCAGCTCACCAGCCGGACTTCTAGCGGGAATAGCCAAAAACATTCAGTACTTC. The full variable domain, in which reference TRBV18 and TRBJ2-4 provide the parts outside the CDR3, is NAGVMQNPRHLVRRRGQEARLRCSPMKGHSHVYWYRQLPEEGLKFMVYLQKENIIDESGMPKERFSAEFPKEGPSILRIQQVVRGDSAAYFCASSPAGLLAGIAKNIQYFGAGTRLSVL.

This clonotype was counted a few times. The CDR3, as DNA: TGTGCCAGCAGTTCCCAGACTTCCTACAATGAGCAGTTCTTC. This translates into CASSSQTSYNEQFF. The chain links TRBV6-2 or TRBV6-3 to TRBJ2-1; D gene ambiguous. With 4 bases removed from V and 1 base from J, the gap between germline ends came to 8 bases. CDR1 is MNHEY and CDR2 is SVGEGT in the germline V gene. The CDR3 contains 14 residues.

The rearrangement uses TRBV9 and TRBJ1-3, with D possibly being TRBD1 (5 bases). The ends were cut back, 0 bases at V and 7 bases at J, with 20 bases in the middle. CDR1 is SGDLS, CDR2 YYNGEE, per germline. The CDR3 totals 17 residues. CDR3 region: CASSVADPLTGRNTIYF. The CDR3 DNA sequence: TGTGCCAGCAGCGTAGCTGACCCCCTAACAGGAAGGAACACCATATATTTT.

The chain links TRBV19 to TRBJ1-3; D is unclear. In germline, CDR1 is LNHDA, CDR2 SQIVND (reference sequence). The V and J ends lost 0 bases and 4 bases respectively, with 16 bases between them. The CDR3 spans 17 residues. The CDR3 spells CASSIESIERRGNTIYF. CDR3 nucleotides: TGTGCCAGTAGTATAGAATCGATCGAAAGGCGGGGAAACACCATATATTTT.

A few counts support this clonotype. The CDR3, as DNA: TGTGCCACCACCCTCGGGGATACGCAGTATTTT. This codes for CATTLGDTQYF. The genes are TRBV6-1 and TRBJ2-3, with D hard to call. Germline V gene data show CDR1 as MNHNS and CDR2 as SASEGT. V gave up 10 bases and J gave up 6 bases, with 11 bases separating them. The CDR3 covers 11 residues.

The table lists this clonotype with many counts. This chain links TRBV11-3 with TRBJ1-1, with D maybe TRBD1 (6 bases). The length of the CDR3 is 14 residues. Germline CDR1 and CDR2: SGHNT and YENEEA. Trimming shortened V by 5 bases and J by 2 bases, and 12 bases separated the two germline ends. CDR3 region: CASSPPDRNTEAFF. The CDR3 region has the DNA TGTGCCAGCAGCCCACCGGACAGAAACACTGAAGCTTTCTTT.